These T cell receptor beta chains were read from a single sample in a study of shared clonotypes between healthy human individuals. Sequencing used immunoSEQ multiplex PCR; TCRdb keeps in-frame clones, though not all of them. The sample contains over 2 million clones, 85% to 95% of which appear only once. Sequencing was performed on naive CD4+ T cells from PBMCs. Every receptor here comes from a man aged 18 to 35 in good health. Some clones in this sample may be carry-over from other donors' samples. CDR3s include the opening cysteine and the closing phenylalanine or tryptophan. The D gene is left open where the match is weak. Clone size is not always given. Where it is, it says once, few, many or a class for expanded clones.

v_call	clone_size	d_call	cdr3_length	j_call	cdr3_nt	cdr3_aa
TRBV4-3	few	TRBD1	15	TRBJ1-1	TGCGCCAGCAGCCAAGACGTTACCGGGACAGGGAGGGCTTTCTTT	CASSQDVTGTGRAFF
TRBV7-2	-	-	14	TRBJ1-1	TGTGCCAGCAGCCAGGGAAAGTCCAACACTGAAGCTTTCTTT	CASSQGKSNTEAFF
TRBV9	-	-	12	TRBJ2-3	TGTGCCAGCAGCCCCGGCGCAGATACGCAGTATTTT	CASSPGADTQYF
TRBV15	-	-	15	TRBJ2-5	TGTGCCACCAGCAGAGATCTTAGGACGCAAAGGACCCAGTACTTC	CATSRDLRTQRTQYF
TRBV5-4	-	TRBD2	16	TRBJ2-3	TGTGCCAGCAGCCGTCGACTAGCGGGAGGTGCGGATACGCAGTATTTT	CASSRRLAGGADTQYF
TRBV7-9	-	-	13	TRBJ1-1	TGTGCCAGCAGCCGGGACAAAAACACTGAAGCTTTCTTT	CASSRDKNTEAFF
TRBV11-1	-	-	15	TRBJ1-1	TGTGCCAGCAGCTTAAGGTCGACGATGAACACTGAAGCTTTCTTT	CASSLRSTMNTEAFF
TRBV29-1	-	-	14	TRBJ2-7	TGCAGCGTCACGGACCGGCAGGCTCTGTACGAGCAGTACTTC	CSVTDRQALYEQYF
TRBV11-2	-	TRBD1	19	TRBJ1-5	TGTGCCAGCAGCTTACGAACCGGGACAGGGAAAGAGGGCAATCAGCCCCAGCATTTT	CASSLRTGTGKEGNQPQHF
TRBV9	-	-	14	TRBJ1-4	TGTGCCAGCAGCGTAGAGGCCTCCCTAGGAAAACTGTTTTTT	CASSVEASLGKLFF
TRBV5-1	once	-	13	TRBJ2-3	TGCGCCAGCAGCTCGAAAGGTGTAGATACGCAGTATTTT	CASSSKGVDTQYF
TRBV11-2	-	-	13	TRBJ1-1	TGTGCCAGCAGCACCCTCGTGGAGGATTCGGCTTTCTTT	CASSTLVEDSAFF
TRBV28	-	-	14	TRBJ2-2	TGTGCCAGCTATGGACAGCTCAACACCGGGGAGCTGTTTTTT	CASYGQLNTGELFF
TRBV5-1	few	TRBD1	14	TRBJ1-2	TGCGCCAGCAGCCCAAGGACAGGGGGTTTTGGCTACACCTTC	CASSPRTGGFGYTF
TRBV11-3	once	-	13	TRBJ2-4	TGTGCCAGCAGCTTAGATTTTAGAAACATTCAGTACTTC	CASSLDFRNIQYF
TRBV5-5	-	-	15	TRBJ2-2	TGTGCCAGCAGCCCGTGGGGGCTGAACACCGGGGAGCTGTTTTTT	CASSPWGLNTGELFF
TRBV5-1	-	-	15	TRBJ2-5	TGCGCCAGCAGCTTGGAACCCAGGGGCCAAGAGACCCAGTACTTC	CASSLEPRGQETQYF
TRBV2	-	-	13	TRBJ1-4	TGTGCCAGCAGTGTGATGAGTTATGAAAAACTGTTTTTT	CASSVMSYEKLFF
TRBV18	-	TRBD2	13	TRBJ2-5	TGTGCCAGCTCGACTAGCGGGGAAGAGACCCAGTACTTC	CASSTSGEETQYF
TRBV11-2	few	TRBD1	14	TRBJ2-7	TGTGCCAGCAGCCCCGGGACAGGCCCCCTTGGGCAGTACTTC	CASSPGTGPLGQYF
TRBV7-8	-	TRBD1	18	TRBJ2-3	TGTGCCAGCAGCTTAATATCTCGGGGACAGATCCGTACAGATACGCAGTATTTT	CASSLISRGQIRTDTQYF
TRBV7-4	-	TRBD1	15	TRBJ1-5	TGTGCCAGCAGACAAGACAGGGAGGTTGCTCAGCCCCAGCATTTT	CASRQDREVAQPQHF
TRBV9	-	-	19	TRBJ2-6	TGTGCCAGCAGCGTTTCAGATAAAATATGGTACTCTGGGGCCAACGTCCTGACTTTC	CASSVSDKIWYSGANVLTF
TRBV30	-	-	13	TRBJ2-3	TGTGCCTGGAGTGGAGACGGACCAGATACGCAGTATTTT	CAWSGDGPDTQYF
TRBV7-2	-	-	14	TRBJ1-5	TGTGCCAGCAGCTTGGCCGGGGGCAATCAGCCCCAGCATTTT	CASSLAGGNQPQHF
TRBV7-3	-	TRBD2	14	TRBJ2-3	TGTGCCAGCAGCTTAATCGGGAGGGCTGATACGCAGTATTTT	CASSLIGRADTQYF
TRBV4-1	-	TRBD2	15	TRBJ2-7	TGCGCCAGCAGCCAAGGGGGACTAGGAACGTACGAGCAGTACTTC	CASSQGGLGTYEQYF
TRBV6-6	-	TRBD1	15	TRBJ2-1	TGTGCCAGCAGTCCCCCAGGGGGCTCCTACAATGAGCAGTTCTTC	CASSPPGGSYNEQFF
TRBV5-1	-	TRBD2	15	TRBJ2-1	TGCGCCAGCAGCCTGGTTCTAGCGGGAGGAGGGGAGCAGTTCTTC	CASSLVLAGGGEQFF
TRBV7-2	-	-	16	TRBJ1-5	TGTGCCAGCAGCTCGGTCGGACCCGGATATAATCAGCCCCAGCATTTT	CASSSVGPGYNQPQHF
TRBV19	-	-	13	TRBJ2-2	TGTGCCAGTAGGCAATATAGCTCCGGGGAGCTGTTTTTT	CASRQYSSGELFF
TRBV6-4	-	-	14	TRBJ2-2	TGTGCCAGCAGAAGACAGTCGGGCACCGGGGAGCTGTTTTTT	CASRRQSGTGELFF
TRBV7-2	-	-	13	TRBJ2-1	TGTGCCAGCAGCTTAGGCGCGGGAAATGAGCAGTTCTTC	CASSLGAGNEQFF
TRBV7-6	once	-	15	TRBJ2-5	TGTGCCAGCAGCCGCATTCGGGGGATAAGGGAGACCCAGTACTTC	CASSRIRGIRETQYF
TRBV28	-	-	18	TRBJ2-7	TGTGCCAGCACTCCCGCCCCCACATCTGCGCGGGCCACCTACGAGCAGTACTTC	CASTPAPTSARATYEQYF